A single sample is the source of the 7 T cell receptor beta chains below, sequenced in a study of identifying expanded T cells in peripheral blood. The protocol was immunoSEQ multiplex PCR, while the TCRdb copy is restricted to in-frame clones and leaves out a portion. The sample includes 120,000 or so clones, about four fifths of them seen just once. Sequencing was performed on blood. The receptor source for this set is a person aged 18 to 69 in good health.

The gene calls are TRBV4-3 and TRBJ2-1; D is unclear. Germline V gives CDR1 LGHNA, CDR2 YSLEER. V lost 0 bases, J lost 10 bases, and 10 bases lay in between. CDR3 length equals 13 residues. The CDR3 DNA reads as TGCGCCAGCAGCCAAGATGGGCTGACCGAGCAGTTCTTC. Amino acid sequence: CASSQDGLTEQFF.

This sequence joins TRBV19 and TRBJ1-2; 7 bases match TRBD1. J was trimmed by 5 bases and V by 9 bases; bases with no gene match: 6. Germline lookup yields CDR1 LNHDA and CDR2 SQIVND (reference sequence). The CDR3 runs 12 residues. CDR3 nucleotide sequence: TGTGCCAGCCAAGGGGGCTCTTATGGCTACACCTTC. This translates into CASQGGSYGYTF.

This clone appeared a few times. The chain employs TRBV6-6 and TRBJ1-4; D is perhaps TRBD1 (6 bases). The CDR3 runs 14 residues. Looked up from germline, CDR1 is MNHNY and CDR2 is SVGAGI (reference sequence). The V end lost 9 bases, the J end lost 7 bases, and 18 bases lay between the germline ends. The CDR3 DNA sequence: TGTGCCAGTCGCCTTGGGGACATGAGTGAAAAACTGTTTTTT. Amino acids: CASRLGDMSEKLFF.

This clone was counted once. The chain employs TRBV19 and TRBJ2-2, with D unclear. The germline gives CDR1 LNHDA, CDR2 SQIVND (reference sequence). Trimming removed 2 bases from V and 7 bases from J, with 11 bases in between. The CDR3 spans 14 residues. CDR3 loop: CASSIRPNGGELFF. The CDR3 region has the DNA TGTGCCAGTAGTATAAGGCCGAACGGCGGGGAGCTGTTTTTT.

The V call is TRBV6-1, the J call TRBJ1-6, with TRBD1 as a possible D gene (5 bases). The V gene's germline CDR1 is MNHNS and CDR2 SASEGT. The V end lost 10 bases, the J end lost 5 bases, and 18 bases lay between the germline ends. CDR3 size: 15 residues. The CDR3 spells CAIKRGGRDNSPLHF. Here the CDR3 DNA reads TGTGCCATCAAAAGGGGCGGGAGAGATAATTCACCCCTCCACTTT.

The J gene is TRBJ1-1, the V gene TRBV21-1; the table's D call, TRBD1, has no DNA check behind it. TRBV21-1 is reported as a pseudogene. The CDR3 covers 18 residues. The CDR3 sequence is CASSRVTRDRAFDTEAFF. CDR3 in DNA: TGTGCCAGCAGCAGGGTTACCCGGGACAGGGCTTTTGACACTGAAGCTTTCTTT.

The chain carries TRBV11-2 and TRBJ2-7; D gene unclear. Germline V CDR1 and CDR2: SGHAT, FQNNGV. Trimming left V 5 bases short and J 4 bases short, with 9 bases between. This CDR3 has 12 amino acids. Written as DNA, the CDR3 is TGTGCCAGCAGCGCCACTCAATACGAGCAGTACTTC. Translating it yields CASSATQYEQYF.